This T cell receptor beta chain was captured by sequencing in a study of blood T cell repertoires in COVID-19. About the study: Acute and convalescent COVID-19 specimens originated in the United States, Italy and Spain. The cDNA or gDNA used as material had been derived from T cells, B-cell-depleted T cells, or PBMCs.

Source study methods: Amplification of reference gene primers provided the estimated nucleated cell counts. The assay was immunoSEQ multiplex PCR, and TCRdb's table has in-frame clones only and misses some. V, J and clone size are those of that table, while D and trimming were read from the DNA. The sample has 90,000 to 110,000 clones; about four fifths are singletons. As regards this clone: The sample holds other DNA sequences that translate to the same CDR3.

The CDR3 consists of 15 residues. CDR1 is SGHNT, CDR2 YYREEE, per germline (reference sequence). V was clipped by 2 bases and J by 4 bases; unmatched bases: 5. Sequenced sample: peripheral blood. The rearrangement uses TRBV5-4 and TRBJ2-7, with 11 bases that match TRBD2. This clonotype originated in a woman over 75 with acute or convalescent COVID-19. The CDR3 sequence: CASSFTSGRAYEQYF. The CDR3 DNA sequence: TGTGCCAGCAGCTTTACTAGCGGGAGAGCATACGAGCAGTACTTC.